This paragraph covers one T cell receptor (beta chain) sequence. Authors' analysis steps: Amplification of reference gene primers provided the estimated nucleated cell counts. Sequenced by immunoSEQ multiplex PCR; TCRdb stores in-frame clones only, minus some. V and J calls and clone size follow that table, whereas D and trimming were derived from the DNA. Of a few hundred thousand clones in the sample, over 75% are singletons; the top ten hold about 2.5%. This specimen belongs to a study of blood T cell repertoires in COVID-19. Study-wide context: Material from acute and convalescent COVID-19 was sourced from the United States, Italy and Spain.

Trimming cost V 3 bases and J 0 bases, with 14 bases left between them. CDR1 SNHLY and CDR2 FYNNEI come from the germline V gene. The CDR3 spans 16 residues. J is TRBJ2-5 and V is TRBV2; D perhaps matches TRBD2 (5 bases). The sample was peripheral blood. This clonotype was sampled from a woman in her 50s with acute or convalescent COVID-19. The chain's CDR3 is CASSDELIANQETQYF. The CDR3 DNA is TGTGCCAGCAGTGACGAATTGATAGCGAACCAAGAGACCCAGTACTTC. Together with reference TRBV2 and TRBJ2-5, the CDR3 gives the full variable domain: EPEVTQTPSHQVTQMGQEVILRCVPISNHLYFYWYRQILGQKVEFLVSFYNNEISEKSEIFDDQFSVERPDGSNFTLKIRSTKLEDSAMYFCASSDELIANQETQYFGPGTRLLVL.